This T cell receptor (beta chain) was profiled in a study of early T cells in non-severe SARS-CoV-2 infection. TCRdb fed the 5' RACE reads into MiXCR, producing one record per CDR3 protein. The table shows around 50,000 distinct CDR3 sequences, with around 4.6% occurring only once. CDR3 length: 14 amino acids. V was clipped by 1 base and J by 2 bases, with 7 bases between them. CDR1 and CDR2 from the germline V gene are KGHSH and LQKENI. Study results and caveats: CD4 and private specificities were missed by VDJdb matching, which favored anti-spike CD8 responses.

This clonotype has ten or more counts. Its antigen is unknown. This chain joins TRBV18 and TRBJ2-3; D perhaps matches TRBD1 (5 bases). Sequencing used whole blood. The receptor comes from an adult who was a healthcare worker with PCR-confirmed SARS-CoV-2 infection or an uninfected control (not recorded which). CDR3 nucleotide sequence: TGTGCCAGCTCACCACAGGGGATCACAGATACGCAGTATTTT. Its translation is CASSPQGITDTQYF.